The clone carrying this T cell receptor (beta chain) was found once. CD4+ cells yielded CD45RA+ naive and CD45RA-negative memory subsets. The source of the sample is a study of shared clonotypes between healthy human individuals. V shed 2 bases and J shed 4 bases, with 14 bases lying between them. The CDR3 loop spans 15 amino acids. Germline assignment: CDR1 MNHEY and CDR2 SVGAGI. Some clones are missing from TCRdb's copy, which holds only in-frame ones; the method was immunoSEQ multiplex PCR. The sample shows some 1.1 million clones, 70% to 85% of them seen only once. Sample: memory CD4+ T cells from PBMCs. Subset: CD45RA-negative fraction. The TCR sequence derives from a man between 18 and 35 years old in good health. Some clones in this sample may be carry-over from other donors' samples. The chain uses TRBV6-5 and TRBJ2-5; tentatively, D is TRBD1 (8 bases). The CDR3 is CASSYDRGGRETQYF. The DNA of the CDR3 is TGTGCCAGCAGTTACGACAGGGGAGGGCGAGAGACCCAGTACTTC.